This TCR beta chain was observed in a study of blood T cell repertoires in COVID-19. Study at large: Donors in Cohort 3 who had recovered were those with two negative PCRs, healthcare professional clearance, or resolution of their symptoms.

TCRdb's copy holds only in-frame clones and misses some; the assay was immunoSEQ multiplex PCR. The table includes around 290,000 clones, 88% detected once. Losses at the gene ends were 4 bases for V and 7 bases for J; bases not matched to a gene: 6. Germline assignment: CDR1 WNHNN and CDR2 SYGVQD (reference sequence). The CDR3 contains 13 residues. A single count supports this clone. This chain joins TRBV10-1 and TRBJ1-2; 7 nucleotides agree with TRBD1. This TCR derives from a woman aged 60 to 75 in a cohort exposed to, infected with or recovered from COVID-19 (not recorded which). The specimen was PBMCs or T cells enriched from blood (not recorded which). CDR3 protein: CASSVDRAAGYTF. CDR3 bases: TGCGCCAGCAGTGTCGACAGGGCGGCTGGCTACACCTTC.